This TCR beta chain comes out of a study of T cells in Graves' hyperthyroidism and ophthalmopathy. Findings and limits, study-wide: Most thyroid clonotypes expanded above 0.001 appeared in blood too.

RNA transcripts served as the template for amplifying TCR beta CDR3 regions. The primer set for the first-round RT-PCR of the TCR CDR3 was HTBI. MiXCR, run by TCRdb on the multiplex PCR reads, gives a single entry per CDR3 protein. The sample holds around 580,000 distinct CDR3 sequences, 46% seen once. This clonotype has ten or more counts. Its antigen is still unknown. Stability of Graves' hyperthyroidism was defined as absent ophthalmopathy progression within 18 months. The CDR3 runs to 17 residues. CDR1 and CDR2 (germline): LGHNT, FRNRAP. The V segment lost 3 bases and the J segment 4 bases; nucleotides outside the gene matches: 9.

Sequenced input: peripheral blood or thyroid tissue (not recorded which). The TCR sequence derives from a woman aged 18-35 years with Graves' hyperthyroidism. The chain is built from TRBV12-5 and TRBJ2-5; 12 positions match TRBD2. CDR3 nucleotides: TGTGCTAGTGGTTTAAGGACCCTAGCGGGAGGGCGAGAGACCCAGTACTTC. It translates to CASGLRTLAGGRETQYF. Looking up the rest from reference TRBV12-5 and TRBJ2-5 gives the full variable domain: DARVTQTPRHKVTEMGQEVTMRCQPILGHNTVFWYRQTMMQGLELLAYFRNRAPLDDSGMPKDRFSAEMPDATLATLKIQPSEPRDSAVYFCASGLRTLAGGRETQYFGPGTRLLVL.